This T cell receptor (beta chain) was observed in a study of blood T cells in healthy people across ages. Study overall: About one barcoded beta molecule per two T cells was the capture yield of template switching.

A second PCR, run for roughly 7 to 11 cycles, used a sample-barcoded 5' primer plus a J-beta primer mix. In TCRdb, the 5' RACE reads were re-called with MiXCR into one record per CDR3 protein. The data hold 1.5 million to 1.8 million distinct CDR3 sequences, with under 55% observed a single time. The TCR was taken from a woman in her late teens or twenties in good health. The sample comprised blood.

CDR3 sequence reads: CSVDTGPGYTF. The CDR3 nucleotides are TGCAGCGTTGACACAGGGCCTGGCTACACCTTC. The chain recombines TRBV29-1 with TRBJ1-2; maybe TRBD1 (6 bases). CDR3 size: 11 residues. CDR1 and CDR2 (germline): SQVTM, ANQGSEA. Trimming took 3 bases from V and 7 from J, leaving 9 bases between them.